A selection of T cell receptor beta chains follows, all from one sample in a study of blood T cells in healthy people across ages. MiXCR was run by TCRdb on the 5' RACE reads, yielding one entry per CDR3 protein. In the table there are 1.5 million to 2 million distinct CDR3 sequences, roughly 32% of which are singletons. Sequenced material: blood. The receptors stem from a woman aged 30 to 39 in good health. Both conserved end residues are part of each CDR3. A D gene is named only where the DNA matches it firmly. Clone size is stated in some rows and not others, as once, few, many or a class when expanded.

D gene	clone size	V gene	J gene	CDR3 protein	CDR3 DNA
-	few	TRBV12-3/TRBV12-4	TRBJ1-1	CASSFRGKAEAFF	TGTGCCAGCAGTTTCAGAGGCAAGGCTGAAGCTTTCTTT
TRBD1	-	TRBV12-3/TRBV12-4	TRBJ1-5	CASSCGQGDQPQHF	TGTGCCAGCAGTTGCGGACAGGGTGATCAGCCCCAGCATTTT
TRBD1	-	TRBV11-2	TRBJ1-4	CASSSRMQGVNEKLFF	TGTGCCAGCAGCTCAAGGATGCAGGGGGTAAATGAAAAACTGTTTTTT
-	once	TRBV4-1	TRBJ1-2	CAGSQAPYRESNYGYTF	TGCGCCGGCAGCCAAGCGCCATACAGGGAATCTAACTATGGCTACACCTTC
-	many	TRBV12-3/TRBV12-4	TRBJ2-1	CASSAPGREQFF	TGTGCCAGCAGTGCCCCAGGTAGAGAGCAGTTCTTC
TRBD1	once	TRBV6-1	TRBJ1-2	CASSEAGQALLYGYTF	TGTGCCAGCAGTGAAGCGGGACAGGCCTTACTTTATGGCTACACCTTC
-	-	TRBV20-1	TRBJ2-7	CSARGEVGYEQYF	TGCAGTGCTAGGGGGGAGGTGGGCTACGAGCAGTACTTC
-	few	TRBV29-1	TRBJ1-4	CSVEKGANEKLFF	TGCAGCGTTGAGAAGGGTGCTAATGAAAAACTGTTTTTT
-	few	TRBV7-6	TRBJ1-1	CASSLVGTSEAFF	TGTGCCAGCAGCTTGGTCGGGACATCTGAAGCTTTCTTT
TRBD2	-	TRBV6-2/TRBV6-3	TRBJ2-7	CASSYRTSGGQGTRYF	TGTGCCAGCAGTTACAGGACTAGCGGGGGCCAAGGGACCCGGTACTTC
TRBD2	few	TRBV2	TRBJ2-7	CASSWTSGITYEQYF	TGTGCCAGCAGTTGGACTAGCGGGATCACCTACGAGCAGTACTTC
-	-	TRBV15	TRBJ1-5	CATSSNRNQPQHF	TGTGCCACCAGCAGTAACAGGAATCAGCCCCAGCATTTT